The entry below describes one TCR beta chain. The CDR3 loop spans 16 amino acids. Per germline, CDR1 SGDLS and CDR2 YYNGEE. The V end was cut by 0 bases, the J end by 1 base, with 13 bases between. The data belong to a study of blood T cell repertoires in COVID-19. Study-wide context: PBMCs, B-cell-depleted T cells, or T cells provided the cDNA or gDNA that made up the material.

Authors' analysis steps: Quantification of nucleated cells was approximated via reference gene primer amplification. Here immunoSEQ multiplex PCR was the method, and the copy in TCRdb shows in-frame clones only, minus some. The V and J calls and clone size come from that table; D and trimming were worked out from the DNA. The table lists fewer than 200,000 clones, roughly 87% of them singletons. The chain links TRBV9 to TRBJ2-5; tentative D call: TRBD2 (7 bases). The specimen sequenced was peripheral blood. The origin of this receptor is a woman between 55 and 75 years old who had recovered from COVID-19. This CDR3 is CASSVGGGAIQETQYF. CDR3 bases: TGTGCCAGCAGCGTAGGTGGGGGGGCCATCCAAGAGACCCAGTACTTC.